Presented here are 29 T cell receptor beta chains from one specimen sequenced in a study of CD8 T cells in Susac syndrome. Reverse transcription used about 0.5 to 1 ug RNA and random hexamers. TCRdb independently ran MiXCR on the immunoSEQ multiplex PCR reads; one entry per CDR3 protein. The table records about 130,000 distinct CDR3 sequences, over 90% of them present only once. The sample taken for sequencing was CD8+ T cells from PBMCs. Receptors were obtained from a human donor with Susac syndrome.

The chain couples TRBV29-1 to TRBJ2-1; the D gene is possibly TRBD1 (5 bases). CDR1 is SQVTM and CDR2 is ANQGSEA in the germline V gene. The CDR3 consists of 16 residues. V shed 2 bases and J shed 1 base, with 15 bases lying between them. CDR3: CSVELVVRGSYNEQFF. As DNA, the CDR3 is TGCAGCGTTGAATTGGTGGTTAGGGGTTCCTACAATGAGCAGTTCTTC.

This sequence joins TRBV27 and TRBJ1-5; TRBD1 might be the D (5 bases). Trimming cost V 3 bases and J 4 bases, with 13 bases left between them. Germline CDR1 is MNHEY and CDR2 is SMNVEV (reference sequence). The CDR3 totals 15 residues. In DNA, the CDR3 is TGTGCCAGCAGTTTGTTACAGGATGGGAATCAGCCCCAGCATTTT. It specifies CASSLLQDGNQPQHF.

The gene calls are TRBV4-1 and TRBJ2-3; D is uncertain. Germline values: CDR1 MGHRA, CDR2 YSYEKL. This CDR3 is built from 14 residues. Trimming cost V 1 base and J 2 bases, with 7 bases left between them. CDR3 protein: CASSQGVSTDTQYF. As DNA, the CDR3 is TGCGCCAGCAGCCAAGGAGTTTCCACAGATACGCAGTATTTT.

This chain uses TRBV13 with TRBJ2-3, with 8 bases fitting TRBD2. Germline V lookup: CDR1 PRHDT, CDR2 FYEKMQ (reference sequence). V gave up 6 bases and J gave up 2 bases; unmatched junction bases: 4. The CDR3 is 14 amino acids. CDR3 bases: TGTGCCAGCAGTAGCGGGACCTACACAGATACGCAGTATTTT. This gives the protein CASSSGTYTDTQYF.

This chain links TRBV5-6 with TRBJ2-1; possibly TRBD1 or TRBD2 for D (5 bases each). V was shortened by 7 bases and J by 0 bases, with 8 bases between the two germline ends. Germline CDR1 reads SGHDT; CDR2 reads YYEEEE. The CDR3 has 13 residues. The CDR3 sequence is CASRDGSYNEQFF. The DNA for the CDR3 is TGTGCCAGCCGGGACGGCTCCTACAATGAGCAGTTCTTC. The full variable domain, completed using reference TRBV5-6 and TRBJ2-1, is DAGVTQSPTHLIKTRGQQVTLRCSPKSGHDTVSWYQQALGQGPQFIFQYYEEEERQRGNFPDRFSGHQFPNYSSELNVNALLLGDSALYLCASRDGSYNEQFFGPGTRLTVL.

This chain joins TRBV9 and TRBJ2-5; 7 bases agree with TRBD1. Trimming cost V 3 bases and J 1 base; bases outside gene matches: 3. CDR1 and CDR2 (germline): SGDLS, YYNGEE. The CDR3 loop spans 14 amino acids. The CDR3 region has the DNA TGTGCCAGCAGCGAAACAGGGGCCCAAGAGACCCAGTACTTC. Translation gives CASSETGAQETQYF.

The sample holds one count of this clonotype. This sequence joins TRBV9 and TRBJ2-1; D uncertain. Germline V CDR1 and CDR2: SGDLS, YYNGEE. V was cut by 0 bases and J by 5 bases, with 12 bases left in between. The CDR3 contains 15 residues. Written as DNA, the CDR3 is TGTGCCAGCAGCGTAGGGTCAGTGTTAGACAATGAGCAGTTCTTC. It specifies CASSVGSVLDNEQFF.

The genes are TRBV27 and TRBJ2-2; no clear D. Trimming left V 0 bases short and J 5 bases short, with 4 bases between. The CDR3 spans 13 residues. CDR1 is MNHEY and CDR2 is SMNVEV in the germline V gene (reference sequence). CDR3 amino acids: CASSLSLTGELFF. Here the CDR3 DNA reads TGTGCCAGCAGTTTATCCCTAACCGGGGAGCTGTTTTTT.

The chain carries TRBV6-1 and TRBJ1-1; 11 positions agree with TRBD1. Germline CDR1 reads MNHNS; CDR2 reads SASEGT. This CDR3 is built from 16 residues. V lost 7 bases, J lost 4 bases, and 11 bases stayed unmatched. The CDR3 region is CASTRLRDRGATEAFF. CDR3 coding DNA: TGTGCCAGCACCCGACTCAGGGACAGGGGGGCCACTGAAGCTTTCTTT.

This clonotype was detected only once. The CDR3 DNA reads TGTGCCAGCGGCGGAGCTAGCACAGATACGCAGTATTTT. Residues: CASGGASTDTQYF. The chain couples TRBV27 to TRBJ2-3; D ambiguous. V was pared by 8 bases and J by 0 bases, with 9 bases between. Germline assignment: CDR1 MNHEY and CDR2 SMNVEV (reference sequence). CDR3 length equals 13 residues.

The genes are TRBV4-2 and TRBJ2-2; the D gene could be TRBD1 or TRBD2 (5 bases each). CDR3 size: 17 residues. The germline CDR1 and CDR2 sequences are LGHNA and YNFKEQ. Deletions cut 4 bases from V and 1 base from J, with 16 bases between. The CDR3 is CASSPTWGSGNTGELFF. The DNA of the CDR3 is TGTGCCAGCAGCCCCACTTGGGGGAGTGGGAACACCGGGGAGCTGTTTTTT.

The chain combines TRBV12-3 or TRBV12-4 with TRBJ1-1; 8 bases line up with TRBD1. The V gene end was trimmed by 8 bases and the J gene end by 1 base; junction bases not matched to a gene: 6. This CDR3 contains 14 residues. The CDR3 sequence: CASGSDRANTEAFF. CDR3 DNA: TGTGCCAGCGGCTCGGACAGGGCGAACACTGAAGCTTTCTTT.

This chain joins TRBV5-1 and TRBJ2-1; 10 bases map to TRBD1. The CDR3 covers 15 residues. V dropped 0 bases and J dropped 8; count of bases not matched to a gene: 5. Germline-derived CDR1 and CDR2 are SGHRS and YFSETQ. In nucleotides, the CDR3 is TGCGCCAGCAGCTTGGGGGACAGGGGCTTAGATGAGCAGTTCTTC. It codes for CASSLGDRGLDEQFF.

The genes are TRBV29-1 and TRBJ1-5; the D is unclear. The CDR3 spans 14 residues. V was pared by 4 bases and J by 0 bases, with 10 bases between. Germline V gives CDR1 SQVTM, CDR2 ANQGSEA. CDR3 sequence reads: CSVGEDLSNQPQHF. CDR3 sequence (DNA): TGCAGCGTTGGGGAGGACCTTAGCAATCAGCCCCAGCATTTT.

V is TRBV12-3 or TRBV12-4 and J is TRBJ2-7; TRBD2 is a possible D gene (5 bases). The CDR3 is 13 amino acids. The germline V and J ends were trimmed by 0 bases and 7 bases, with 10 bases remaining between them. The CDR3 protein is CASSLAGADEQYF. CDR3 in DNA: TGTGCCAGCAGTTTAGCGGGAGCTGATGAGCAGTACTTC.

The CDR3 loop is CATSDQTEEQFF. The CDR3 DNA sequence: TGTGCCACCAGTGACCAGACAGAGGAGCAGTTCTTC. The chain carries TRBV24-1 and TRBJ2-1, with D perhaps TRBD1 (5 bases). Germline CDR1 reads KGHDR; CDR2 reads SFDVKD. The CDR3 totals 12 residues. V lost 4 bases to trimming and J lost 10 bases, with 10 bases between them.

V is TRBV5-1 and J is TRBJ2-4; D perhaps matches TRBD1 (6 bases). Germline CDR1 and CDR2: SGHRS and YFSETQ. V dropped 0 bases and J dropped 1 base, with 8 bases sitting between them. This CDR3 is built from 15 residues. CDR3 sequence: CASSLGQGAKNIQYF. CDR3 coding DNA: TGCGCCAGCAGCTTGGGTCAGGGGGCCAAAAACATTCAGTACTTC.

This sequence joins TRBV24-1 and TRBJ1-5, with a tentative D call TRBD1 (5 bases). The V end lost 4 bases, the J end lost 1 base, and 19 bases lay between the germline ends. Germline V gene lookup returns CDR1 KGHDR and CDR2 SFDVKD. The CDR3 runs to 18 residues. The CDR3 region has the DNA TGTGCCACCAGTGACCCTCCGGGCCAAGGGGTCAGCAATCAGCCCCAGCATTTT. Translated: CATSDPPGQGVSNQPQHF.

This chain joins TRBV9 and TRBJ2-7; no firm D call. Germline V gene lookup returns CDR1 SGDLS and CDR2 YYNGEE. Trimming left V 0 bases short and J 5 bases short, with 6 bases between. The length of the CDR3 is 12 residues. The DNA for the CDR3 is TGTGCCAGCAGCGTAGAGGGCAACGAGCAGTACTTC. Its protein is CASSVEGNEQYF.

The chain is built from TRBV29-1 and TRBJ2-1; 9 bases map to TRBD1. Germline V CDR1 and CDR2: SQVTM, ANQGSEA. The CDR3 has 11 amino acids. V shed 6 bases, J shed 14 bases, and the junction held 8 bases outside the gene matches. CDR3 residues: CSVPGGQGKFF. Here the CDR3 DNA reads TGCAGCGTCCCAGGGGGACAGGGCAAGTTCTTC.

The rearrangement joins TRBV20-1 to TRBJ2-1, with D unresolved. Germline V lookup: CDR1 DFQATT, CDR2 SNEGSKA (reference sequence). This CDR3 has 15 amino acids. V dropped 0 bases and J dropped 2 bases, with 11 bases sitting between them. The CDR3 is CSARDGRRAYNEQFF. In DNA, the CDR3 is TGCAGTGCTAGAGACGGCCGGCGAGCCTACAATGAGCAGTTCTTC.

The chain joins TRBV2 to TRBJ2-7; D call uncertain. This CDR3 region has 13 residues. V lost 4 bases to trimming and J lost 7 bases, with 14 bases between them. Germline CDR1 and CDR2: SNHLY and FYNNEI. CDR3 DNA: TGTGCCAGCAGTGCGGCTAGTTCGGCAGAGCAGTACTTC. This sequence encodes CASSAASSAEQYF.

The V gene is TRBV29-1, the J gene TRBJ2-1; 11 bases map to TRBD2. This CDR3 spans 14 amino acids. Germline V gene lookup returns CDR1 SQVTM and CDR2 ANQGSEA. After removal of 3 bases from V and 3 bases from J, the junction contained 1 base not matched to a gene. The CDR3: CSVETSGIYNEQFF. In nucleotides, the CDR3 is TGCAGCGTTGAGACTAGCGGGATCTACAATGAGCAGTTCTTC.

This clonotype has a handful of counts. The chain recombines TRBV18 with TRBJ2-2; 7 bases are a match to TRBD1. V was pared by 8 bases and J by 0 bases, with 0 bases of the junction left unmatched. The length of the CDR3 is 13 residues. Germline V gene sequence: CDR1 KGHSH, CDR2 LQKENI. CDR3 sequence reads: CASQGANTGELFF. DNA of the CDR3: TGTGCCAGCCAGGGGGCGAACACCGGGGAGCTGTTTTTT. Full variable domain (rest looked up from reference TRBV18 and TRBJ2-2): NAGVMQNPRHLVRRRGQEARLRCSPMKGHSHVYWYRQLPEEGLKFMVYLQKENIIDESGMPKERFSAEFPKEGPSILRIQQVVRGDSAAYFCASQGANTGELFFGEGSRLTVL.

The chain joins TRBV3-1 to TRBJ2-4, with D possibly TRBD2 on 5 matching bases. Germline loops: CDR1 LGHDT, CDR2 YNNKEL (reference sequence). Trimming cost V 0 bases and J 0 bases, with 9 bases left between them. This CDR3 contains 16 residues. This CDR3 is CASSQDQRLAKNIQYF. The CDR3 nucleotides are TGTGCCAGCAGCCAAGACCAGCGGCTAGCCAAAAACATTCAGTACTTC.

This chain uses TRBV20-1 with TRBJ2-7; D not certain. This CDR3 contains 15 residues. Trimming cost V 1 base and J 2 bases, with 15 bases left between them. The germline CDR1 and CDR2 sequences are DFQATT and SNEGSKA (reference sequence). The chain's CDR3 is CSARGTFSETYEQYF. CDR3 in DNA: TGCAGTGCTAGAGGGACCTTCTCCGAAACCTACGAGCAGTACTTC.

The chain has TRBV12-5 and TRBJ1-2; a possible D gene is TRBD1 (6 bases). V lost 3 bases to trimming and J lost 4 bases, with 15 bases between them. The germline CDR1 and CDR2 sequences are LGHNT and FRNRAP. This CDR3 has 15 amino acids. CDR3 DNA sequence: TGTGCTAGTGGTTTAGGGGACATTACTTCCTATGGCTACACCTTC. Its protein is CASGLGDITSYGYTF.

J is TRBJ1-4 and V is TRBV12-2. TRBV12-2 is labeled a pseudogene. CDR3 length equals 13 residues. CDR3 amino acids: CASRLPTNEKLFF. DNA for the CDR3: TGTGCAAGTCGCCTTCCAACTAATGAAAAACTGTTTTTT.

This chain connects TRBV7-8 to TRBJ2-1; D gene ambiguous. With 3 bases removed from V and 5 bases from J, the gap between germline ends came to 8 bases. The CDR3 extends over 13 amino acids. The germline V gene encodes CDR1 SGHVS and CDR2 FQNEAQ. The DNA of the CDR3 is TGTGCCAGCAGCTTCAAGATTCACAATGAGCAGTTCTTC. As protein: CASSFKIHNEQFF.